This note documents a single T cell receptor (beta chain) sequence. The data originate from a study of shared clonotypes between healthy human individuals. Study as a whole: Used for every donor were three CD4 naive, three CD4 memory, two CD8 naive and one CD8 memory plate.

Profiled with immunoSEQ multiplex PCR; TCRdb holds only in-frame clones, not every one. The sample has about 1 million clones, around 76% seen once; the top ten hold approximately 1.5%. The source of this sequence is a man between 18 and 35 years old in good health. Sequencing was done on a sample of memory CD4+ T cells sorted from blood. The sample's subset: CD45RA-negative fraction.

The CDR3 coding sequence is TGCGCCACCCGACTGACAGGGGCCCAAGAGACCCAGTACTTC. Its protein is CATRLTGAQETQYF. This rearrangement joins TRBV5-1 to TRBJ2-5; 8 bases map to TRBD1. V lost 9 bases to trimming and J lost 1 base; unmatched junction nucleotides: 8. Germline V gives CDR1 SGHRS, CDR2 YFSETQ. The CDR3 is 14 amino acids. Full variable domain (missing parts from reference TRBV5-1 and TRBJ2-5): KAGVTQTPRYLIKTRGQQVTLSCSPISGHRSVSWYQQTPGQGLQFLFEYFSETQRNKGNFPGRFSGRQFSNSRSEMNVSTLELGDSALYLCATRLTGAQETQYFGPGTRLLVL.